A single sample gave rise to the 4 T cell receptor beta chains below, sequenced in a study of T cells in Graves' hyperthyroidism and ophthalmopathy. Amplified TCR beta CDR3 regions derived from RNA transcripts. Initially, a first-round RT-PCR of the TCR CDR3 employed the HTBI primer set. TCRdb passed the multiplex PCR reads through MiXCR, listing each CDR3 protein once. The table has about 420,000 distinct CDR3 sequences, 15% to 18% seen once; the top ten hold approximately 7.5%. The sample was blood. These receptors were taken from a woman between 18 and 30 years old with Graves' hyperthyroidism.

This clonotype was detected only a few times. The rearrangement joins TRBV29-1 to TRBJ1-2, with a tentative D call TRBD1 (5 bases). Per the germline V gene, CDR1 is SQVTM and CDR2 is ANQGSEA. V shed 5 bases and J shed 5 bases, with 21 bases lying between them. The length of the CDR3 is 15 residues. DNA of the CDR3: TGCAGCGTTATCGGGGACGAGGGATCTGCTTATGGCTACACCTTC. This codes for CSVIGDEGSAYGYTF.

This clonotype was counted at least ten times. The CDR3: CASSELASYNEQFF. The CDR3 nucleotides are TGTGCCAGCAGTGAACTAGCGTCCTACAATGAGCAGTTCTTC. The genes are TRBV2 and TRBJ2-1; tentative D call: TRBD2 (6 bases). This CDR3 spans 14 amino acids. Trimming took 2 bases from V and 1 from J, leaving 6 bases between them. In germline, CDR1 is SNHLY, CDR2 FYNNEI.

This clonotype has just a few counts. V is TRBV20-1 and J is TRBJ2-5, with 8 bases fitting TRBD2. The CDR3 extends over 14 amino acids. Trimming removed 2 bases from V and 4 bases from J; junction bases left unmatched: 6. CDR1 and CDR2 (germline): DFQATT, SNEGSKA (reference sequence). The CDR3 is CSARNLAGRETQYF. In DNA form, the CDR3 reads TGCAGTGCTAGAAATTTAGCGGGGCGAGAGACCCAGTACTTC.

The chain employs TRBV24-1 and TRBJ2-1, with TRBD1 matching over 7 bases. With V trimmed by 9 bases and J by 5 bases, 6 bases remained unmatched. CDR1 is KGHDR, CDR2 SFDVKD, per germline. This CDR3 has 13 amino acids. The CDR3 nucleotides read TGTGCCACCCAGGCAGGGGGTGACAATGAGCAGTTCTTC. Its protein is CATQAGGDNEQFF.